Listed here is a single T cell receptor beta chain. Its antigen is still unknown. Germline values: CDR1 SGHVS, CDR2 FQNEAQ. V gave up 0 bases and J gave up 5 bases; unmatched junction bases: 0. This CDR3 comprises 13 residues. This sample was included in a study of regulatory T cells. The primer mix had 52 TRBV and 13 TRBJ primers. The method was immunoSEQ multiplex PCR; TCRdb's version includes in-frame clones alone and lacks a portion of them. The sample has tens of thousands of clones, about 91% seen once. Study-wide findings and caveats: Hydrophobic residues at CDR3 positions 6 and 7 were enriched in conventional CD4+ T cells of CD3G-deficient patients.

This sequence originates from a person aged 18 to 29 with CD3G deficiency. The rearrangement uses TRBV7-8 and TRBJ1-1; TRBD1 matches 7 bases. What was sequenced was conventional CD4+ T cells sorted from blood. The CDR3 sequence is CASSLARGTEAFF. The CDR3 DNA sequence: TGTGCCAGCAGCTTAGCCAGGGGGACTGAAGCTTTCTTT. The full variable domain, completed using reference TRBV7-8 and TRBJ1-1, is GAGVSQSPRYKVAKRGQDVALRCDPISGHVSLFWYQQALGQGPEFLTYFQNEAQLDKSGLPSDRFFAERPEGSVSTLKIQRTQQEDSAVYLCASSLARGTEAFFGQGTRLTVV.